These 23 T cell receptor beta chains came from one sample sequenced in a study of breast tumors, draining lymph nodes, adjacent tissues (dated by TCRdb to about 2016). The axillary draining lymph nodes of breast cancer patients were the source of the lymph node samples. Library generation was performed with multiplex PCR. Data came from an Illumina HiSeq 2000. TCRdb's own reprocessing of the public reads used fastp at Q25 and MiXCR and kept productive beta chains. Merged by CDR3 protein, the rows form single entries marked with the most common genes and DNA. The sample records about 200,000 distinct CDR3 sequences, 31% of which are singletons. The top ten constitute more than 4% of the sample. The specimen was axillary lymph node tissue. The receptor source for this set is a female donor with breast cancer. Some clones in this sample may be carry-over from other donors' samples.

This clonotype was seen repeatedly, ten times or more. The chain is built from TRBV15 and TRBJ1-5, with 8 bases aligning to TRBD1. CDR3 size: 14 residues. Germline CDR1 is LNHNV and CDR2 is YYDKDF (reference sequence). V lost 7 bases, J lost 6 bases, and 8 bases stayed unmatched. The CDR3 loop is CATTPTGAGQPQHF. The CDR3, as DNA: TGTGCCACCACCCCGACAGGGGCGGGTCAGCCCCAGCATTTT. The full variable domain, completed using reference TRBV15 and TRBJ1-5, is DAMVIQNPRYQVTQFGKPVTLSCSQTLNHNVMYWYQQKSSQAPKLLFHYYDKDFNNEADTPDNFQSRRPNTSFCFLDIRSPGLGDTAMYLCATTPTGAGQPQHFGDGTRLSIL.

The chain is built from TRBV5-4 and TRBJ2-1, with 10 positions matching TRBD1. The J segment lost 8 bases and the V segment lost 3 bases, leaving 2 bases of the junction unmatched. Germline values: CDR1 SGHNT, CDR2 YYREEE (reference sequence). This CDR3 has 13 residues. CDR3 DNA: TGTGCCAGCAGCTGGGACAGGGGCTATGAGCAGTTCTTC. Translated, it gives CASSWDRGYEQFF.

Details on this clonotype: Without the conserved terminal phenylalanine or tryptophan, this CDR3 likely stems from a read error. The J gene is TRBJ1-6, the V gene TRBV4-3; 8 bases are shared with TRBD1. Losses at the gene ends were 3 bases for V and 6 bases for J; bases not matched to a gene: 4. CDR3 length: 15 amino acids. Germline CDR1 LGHNA, CDR2 YSLEER. This CDR3 is CASSQTGVGNSPLHC. The CDR3 DNA follows: TGCGCCAGCAGCCAGACAGGGGTCGGTAATTCACCCCTCCACTGT.

The V and J genes are TRBV5-6 and TRBJ2-5; tentatively, D is TRBD2 (5 bases). The CDR3 is 13 amino acids. V lost 0 bases and J lost 7, with 10 bases in between. The germline V gene encodes CDR1 SGHDT and CDR2 YYEEEE. The CDR3 DNA reads as TGTGCCAGCAGCTTGGCCCTAAGCGGGACCCAGTACTTC. This gives the protein CASSLALSGTQYF. Using reference TRBV5-6 and TRBJ2-5 for the parts outside the CDR3, the full variable domain is DAGVTQSPTHLIKTRGQQVTLRCSPKSGHDTVSWYQQALGQGPQFIFQYYEEEERQRGNFPDRFSGHQFPNYSSELNVNALLLGDSALYLCASSLALSGTQYFGPGTRLLVL.

Many counts were recorded for this clonotype. The genes are TRBV7-9 and TRBJ2-5; D uncertain. Trimming took 2 bases from V and 0 from J, leaving 7 bases between them. The CDR3 consists of 14 residues. In germline, CDR1 is SEHNR, CDR2 FQNEAQ (reference sequence). The chain's CDR3 is CASSLQRDQETQYF. The DNA for the CDR3 is TGTGCCAGCAGCTTACAAAGGGACCAAGAGACCCAGTACTTC.

Many counts were recorded for this clonotype. The chain is built from TRBV6-2 or TRBV6-3 and TRBJ1-6; no firm D call. V lost 2 bases to trimming and J lost 9 bases, with 14 bases between them. CDR1 and CDR2 (germline): MNHEY, SVGEGT. The CDR3 spans 15 residues. The CDR3 sequence: CASSYGVRVGSPLHF. The CDR3 nucleotides read TGTGCCAGCAGTTACGGGGTGAGGGTCGGTTCACCCCTCCACTTT.

This clonotype was detected ten times or more. This chain links TRBV5-1 with TRBJ2-2; D may be TRBD2 (5 bases). V was shortened by 3 bases and J by 2 bases, with 11 bases between the two germline ends. The CDR3 sequence is 15 residues long. From germline, CDR1 is SGHRS and CDR2 YFSETQ. The CDR3 loop is CASSSRTGNTGELFF. In nucleotides, the CDR3 is TGCGCCAGCAGCTCCAGGACTGGAAACACCGGGGAGCTGTTTTTT.

This clonotype was found many times. CDR3 region: CASSYRGGNQPQHF. The CDR3, as DNA: TGTGCCAGCAGTTACAGGGGTGGCAATCAGCCCCAGCATTTT. The rearrangement links TRBV2 to TRBJ1-5; TRBD1 aligns across 7 bases. Losses at the gene ends were 5 bases for V and 2 bases for J; bases not matched to a gene: 3. The germline gives CDR1 SNHLY, CDR2 FYNNEI. CDR3 length equals 14 residues.

This clonotype showed up many times. This chain links TRBV20-1 with TRBJ1-5, with TRBD1 matching 7 bases. The trim removed 4 bases at V and 4 bases at J, leaving 7 bases unmatched. The CDR3 contains 14 residues. Germline CDR1 and CDR2: DFQATT and SNEGSKA (reference sequence). CDR3 sequence (DNA): TGCAGTGCTAAGGGACAGAAGCGTAATCAGCCCCAGCATTTT. Its translation: CSAKGQKRNQPQHF.

In its sample, this clonotype was seen a few times. This sequence may be a read error, since a much larger clone differs from it by one base. The chain has TRBV5-1 and TRBJ2-5; possibly TRBD1 for D (5 bases). Per germline, CDR1 SGHRS and CDR2 YFSETQ. CDR3 length equals 15 residues. The ends were cut back, 4 bases at V and 2 bases at J, with 15 bases in the middle. The CDR3 bases are TGCGCCAGCAGCGGCCTTGGGGCGGTACAAGAGACCCAGTACTTC. It translates to CASSGLGAVQETQYF.

The chain employs TRBV19 and TRBJ1-1; no clear D. This CDR3 is 13 amino acids long. Trimming removed 7 bases at V and 0 bases at J, with 9 bases between. Germline CDR1 LNHDA, CDR2 SQIVND (reference sequence). CDR3 nucleotide sequence: TGTGCCAGTAAAGAACAATTGAACACTGAAGCTTTCTTT. As protein: CASKEQLNTEAFF.

This clonotype was seen repeatedly, ten times or more. The gene calls are TRBV2 and TRBJ2-3; TRBD2 is a possible D gene (6 bases). Deletions cut 6 bases from V and 0 bases from J, with 10 bases between. The CDR3 has 14 amino acids. CDR1 and CDR2 from the germline V gene are SNHLY and FYNNEI. CDR3 loop: CASRRRASTDTQYF. The CDR3 coding sequence is TGTGCCAGCAGAAGGAGGGCTAGCACAGATACGCAGTATTTT.

Many counts were recorded for this clonotype. The chain couples TRBV12-3 or TRBV12-4 to TRBJ2-7, with 8 bases identical to TRBD1. The CDR3 totals 15 residues. V dropped 0 bases and J dropped 5; count of bases not matched to a gene: 6. CDR3: CASSLAPGGANEQYF. CDR3 DNA: TGTGCCAGCAGTTTAGCCCCAGGGGGCGCCAACGAGCAGTACTTC.

This clonotype has a count of ten or more. This chain connects TRBV20-1 to TRBJ1-6; possible D gene TRBD1, 5 bases. The CDR3 runs 13 residues. V was pared by 1 base and J by 15 bases, with 16 bases between. The germline V gene encodes CDR1 DFQATT and CDR2 SNEGSKA (reference sequence). This chain's CDR3 is CSARVQTGGLLHF. The CDR3 region has the DNA TGCAGTGCTAGAGTTCAGACCGGGGGACTCCTCCACTTT.

This clonotype was observed at least ten times. The V call is TRBV15, the J call TRBJ2-5, with TRBD2 matching over 8 bases. The V gene's germline CDR1 is LNHNV and CDR2 YYDKDF (reference sequence). J lost 4 bases, V lost 1 base, and 8 bases had no gene match. CDR3 length: 16 residues. The CDR3 here is CATSRGPGGQGETQYF. The CDR3 bases are TGTGCCACCAGCAGAGGACCGGGGGGGCAGGGAGAGACCCAGTACTTC.

With regard to this clonotype: The germline gene is not matched at one end of the junction; a read error may be the cause. V usage is TRBV10-3 and J usage is TRBJ2-7; D not certain. The CDR3 is made up of 15 amino acids. Germline loops: CDR1 ENHRY, CDR2 SYGVKD. This CDR3 is CASSYSLGSVYEQYF. CDR3 in DNA: TGTGCCAGCAGTTACTCCCTGGGGTCAGTCTACGAGCAGTACTTC.

As for this clonotype: A much larger clone is a single base away; this may be a read error. The chain joins TRBV5-4 to TRBJ2-2; tentative D call: TRBD2 (5 bases). The length of the CDR3 is 15 residues. V shed 2 bases and J shed 4 bases, with 12 bases lying between them. The germline CDR1 and CDR2 sequences are SGHNT and YYREEE (reference sequence). The CDR3 DNA follows: TGTGCCAGCAGCTTATCGCGGGCAGGCACCGGGGAGCTGTTTTTT. Translated, it gives CASSLSRAGTGELFF.

The chain couples TRBV12-3 or TRBV12-4 to TRBJ1-2; TRBD1 matches at 7 bases. The CDR3 totals 15 residues. V shed 3 bases and J 7 bases; nucleotides not matched to a gene: 11. CDR3: CASSFGARGSVGYTF. CDR3 nucleotide sequence: TGTGCCAGCAGTTTCGGGGCCAGGGGGAGCGTTGGCTACACCTTC.

In this sample, this clonotype turned up many times. The chain carries TRBV6-6 and TRBJ2-5; perhaps D is TRBD1 or TRBD2 (8 bases each). Germline assignment: CDR1 MNHNY and CDR2 SVGAGI (reference sequence). V was cut by 2 bases and J by 7 bases, with 29 bases left in between. The CDR3 runs to 19 residues. The CDR3 is CASSYQTGDFSGTRGTQYF. The CDR3, as DNA: TGTGCCAGCAGTTACCAGACAGGGGACTTTAGCGGGACCAGGGGGACCCAGTACTTC.

This clonotype was seen a handful of times. The chain has TRBV12-3 or TRBV12-4 and TRBJ1-1; 10 nucleotides match TRBD1. The CDR3 consists of 17 residues. V lost 7 bases and J lost 1; bases outside the gene matches: 12. This CDR3 is CASTRGTGAISNTEAFF. CDR3 DNA sequence: TGTGCCAGCACCCGGGGGACAGGGGCTATCTCGAACACTGAAGCTTTCTTT.

The table lists this clonotype with many counts. The V call is TRBV5-1, the J call TRBJ1-2; 10 nucleotides match TRBD1. V shed 7 bases, J shed 6 bases, and the junction held 0 bases outside the gene matches. Germline V gene data show CDR1 as SGHRS and CDR2 as YFSETQ. There are 11 residues in the CDR3. The CDR3 here is CASGQGDGYTF. The CDR3 coding sequence is TGCGCCAGCGGACAGGGGGATGGCTACACCTTC.

The V call is TRBV5-5, the J call TRBJ2-7, with D possibly being TRBD2 (6 bases). With 2 bases removed from V and 1 base from J, the gap between germline ends came to 13 bases. In germline, CDR1 is SGHKS, CDR2 YYEKEE (reference sequence). CDR3 length: 15 amino acids. CDR3 sequence (DNA): TGTGCCAGCAGCTTAGCTAGCGCGGGTTCCTACGAGCAGTACTTC. It is translated as CASSLASAGSYEQYF.

This chain uses TRBV20-1 with TRBJ2-1, with 9 bases identical to TRBD2. V dropped 1 base and J dropped 0; count of bases not matched to a gene: 4. Germline assignment: CDR1 DFQATT and CDR2 SNEGSKA (reference sequence). The length of the CDR3 is 16 residues. CDR3 loop: CSARVAGASSYNEQFF. The CDR3 DNA reads TGCAGTGCTAGAGTAGCGGGGGCGAGCTCCTACAATGAGCAGTTCTTC.